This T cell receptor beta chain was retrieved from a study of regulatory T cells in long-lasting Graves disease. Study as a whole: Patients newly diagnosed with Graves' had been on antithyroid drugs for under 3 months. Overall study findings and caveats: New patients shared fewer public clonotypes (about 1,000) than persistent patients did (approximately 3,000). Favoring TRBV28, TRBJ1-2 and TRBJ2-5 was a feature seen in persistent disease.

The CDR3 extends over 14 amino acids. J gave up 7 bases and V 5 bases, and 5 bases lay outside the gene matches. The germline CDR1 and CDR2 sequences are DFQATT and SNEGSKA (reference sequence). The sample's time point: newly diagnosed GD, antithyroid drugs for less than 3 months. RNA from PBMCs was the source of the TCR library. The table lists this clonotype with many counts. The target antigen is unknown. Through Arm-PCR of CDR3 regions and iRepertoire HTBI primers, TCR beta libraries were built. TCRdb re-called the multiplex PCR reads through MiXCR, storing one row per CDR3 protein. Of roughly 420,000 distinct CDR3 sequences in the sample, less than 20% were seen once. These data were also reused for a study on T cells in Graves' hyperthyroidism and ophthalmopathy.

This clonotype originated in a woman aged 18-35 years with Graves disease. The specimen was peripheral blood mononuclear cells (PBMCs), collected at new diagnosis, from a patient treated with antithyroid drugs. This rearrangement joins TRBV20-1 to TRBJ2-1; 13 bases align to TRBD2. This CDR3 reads CSAYELAGGNEQFF. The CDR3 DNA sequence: TGCAGTGCTTACGAACTAGCGGGAGGGAATGAGCAGTTCTTC.